These T cell receptor beta chains were read from a single sample in a study of CD4+ T cells in melanoma. TCRdb's table, derived via immunoSEQ multiplex PCR, lists solely in-frame clones and lacks some. Seen here are 9,900 or so clones, roughly 69% observed once, and the top ten hold approximately 25%. The sample taken for sequencing was cells from a culture (not recorded whether cultured in vitro). These receptors all stem from a human donor with melanoma. Each CDR3 is given with its conserved first and last residue. A D gene is named only where the DNA matches it firmly. Part of the rows lack a size; the others show once, few, many or a class for expanded clones.

>NA|TRBJ2-1|NA|TRBV12-5
CASGFRGRNEQFF
TGTGCTAGTGGTTTTCGGGGCCGCAATGAGCAGTTCTTC
>NA|TRBJ1-6|NA|TRBV19
CASSYGSYNSPLHF
TGTGCCAGTAGTTACGGCTCCTATAATTCACCCCTCCACTTT
>NA|TRBJ1-2|NA|TRBV19
CATGGGLYGYTF
TGTGCCACCGGGGGGGGTCTCTATGGCTACACCTTC
>NA|TRBJ1-2|NA|TRBV5-1
CASSSGANYGYTF
TGCGCCAGCAGCTCGGGCGCTAACTATGGCTACACCTTC
>NA|TRBJ2-3|NA|TRBV7-3
CASSPEVRGGVNTDTQYF
TGTGCCAGCAGCCCAGAGGTCAGGGGGGGGGTTAACACAGATACGCAGTATTTT
>NA|TRBJ2-7|TRBD2|TRBV14
CASSRTGRLANYEQYF
TGTGCCAGCAGCCGGACGGGAAGACTAGCGAACTACGAGCAGTACTTC
>NA|TRBJ2-5|NA|TRBV12-5
CASGLGRQGETQYF
TGTGCTAGTGGTTTGGGCCGGCAGGGGGAGACCCAGTACTTC
>NA|TRBJ2-2|TRBD2|TRBV5-1
CASSSGVAGAGTGELFF
TGCGCCAGCAGCTCGGGAGTAGCGGGGGCCGGCACCGGGGAGCTGTTTTTT
>few|TRBJ1-2|NA|TRBV9
CASSVLGAGYTF
TGTGCCAGCAGCGTTCTTGGGGCTGGCTACACCTTC
>NA|TRBJ2-3|NA|TRBV5-1
CASSLGSASTDTQYF
TGCGCCAGCAGCTTGGGAAGCGCTAGCACAGATACGCAGTATTTT
>once|TRBJ2-3|NA|TRBV5-5
CASSPKQMRRGITDTQYF
TGTGCCAGCAGCCCAAAGCAAATGCGTCGGGGGATCACAGATACGCAGTATTTT
>NA|TRBJ2-1|NA|TRBV2
CASSEVLQGNEQFF
TGTGCCAGCAGTGAAGTCTTACAGGGCAATGAGCAGTTCTTC
>NA|TRBJ1-2|NA|TRBV5-1
CASSLSGHGYTF
TGCGCCAGCAGCTTGTCAGGGCATGGCTACACCTTC
>NA|TRBJ2-5|TRBD1|TRBV11-3
CASSTQGAHGETQYF
TGTGCCAGCAGTACACAGGGGGCGCATGGAGAGACCCAGTACTTC
>NA|TRBJ2-3|NA|TRBV5-1
CASSLVSSASTDTQYF
TGCGCCAGCAGCTTGGTTTCCAGCGCTAGCACAGATACGCAGTATTTT
>NA|TRBJ2-2|TRBD2|TRBV4-2
CASSRRRWFGGGNPQISGELFF
TGTGCCAGCAGCCGCCGAAGGTGGTTTGGCGGGGGAAATCCTCAGATATCCGGGGAGCTGTTTTTT
>NA|TRBJ2-3|NA|TRBV5-1
CASSLEDTQYF
TGCGCCAGCAGCTTGGAGGATACGCAGTATTTT
>NA|TRBJ1-4|NA|TRBV19
CASVGQLKGNEKLFF
TGTGCCAGCGTAGGACAGCTTAAGGGTAATGAAAAACTGTTTTTT
>few|TRBJ1-5|TRBD1|TRBV7-9
CASSQQGAGNQPQHF
TGTGCCAGCAGTCAACAGGGGGCAGGCAATCAGCCCCAGCATTTT
>NA|TRBJ2-1|TRBD2|TRBV19
CASSLPAGGAGEQFF
TGTGCCAGTAGTCTCCCAGCGGGGGGAGCCGGTGAGCAGTTCTTC
>few|TRBJ2-2|TRBD1|TRBV18
CASSPRTGYTGELFF
TGTGCCAGCTCTCCACGGACAGGGTACACCGGGGAGCTGTTTTTT
>NA|TRBJ1-5|NA|TRBV2
CASGRGLSNQPQHF
TGTGCCAGCGGCAGGGGCTTGAGCAATCAGCCCCAGCATTTT
>NA|TRBJ2-3|NA|TRBV5-1
CASSLFGTDTQYF
TGCGCCAGCAGCTTGTTTGGGACAGATACGCAGTATTTT
>NA|TRBJ2-4|TRBD1|TRBV10-3
CATGQGVENIQYF
TGTGCCACGGGACAGGGGGTGGAGAACATTCAGTACTTC
>NA|TRBJ1-2|TRBD1|TRBV7-9
CASSLAGGTIYGYTF
TGTGCCAGCAGCTTAGCAGGGGGCACGATCTATGGCTACACCTTC
>NA|TRBJ1-1|TRBD1|TRBV18
CASSQSRGGSSTEAFF
TGTGCCAGCTCACAAAGCCGAGGGGGCAGCAGCACTGAAGCTTTCTTT
>few|TRBJ2-5|TRBD2|TRBV2
CASRLAGGAGRETQYF
TGTGCCAGCCGGCTAGCGGGGGGGGCCGGTAGGGAGACCCAGTACTTC
>NA|TRBJ2-7|NA|TRBV10-1
CASSESAAREQYF
TGCGCCAGCAGTGAGTCTGCCGCCCGAGAGCAGTACTTC
>NA|TRBJ1-5|NA|TRBV6-1
CASRRTGNQNQPQHF
TGTGCCAGCAGACGAACCGGGAACCAAAATCAGCCCCAGCATTTT
>NA|TRBJ2-1|NA|TRBV30
CAWSAPEVSYNEQFF
TGTGCCTGGAGTGCGCCAGAGGTCTCCTACAATGAGCAGTTCTTC
>NA|TRBJ2-5|TRBD2|TRBV11-1
CASTPERGWETQYF
TGTGCCAGCACCCCCGAGCGGGGCTGGGAGACCCAGTACTTC
>NA|TRBJ1-2|NA|TRBV10-2
CASSEWQGTGYTF
TGCGCCAGCAGTGAGTGGCAGGGGACTGGCTACACCTTC
>NA|TRBJ1-5|NA|TRBV6-5
CASRKRYSGNQPQHF
TGTGCCAGCAGAAAGCGATATAGCGGGAATCAGCCCCAGCATTTT
>medium-sized|TRBJ1-1|NA|TRBV2
CASSLGPTEAFF
TGTGCCAGCAGTCTAGGACCCACTGAAGCTTTCTTT
>few|TRBJ1-6|NA|TRBV2
CASSIQGSGDSPLHF
TGTGCCAGCAGTATTCAGGGGAGTGGGGATTCACCCCTCCACTTT
>once|TRBJ2-3|NA|TRBV10-3
CATGATDTQYF
TGTGCCACCGGTGCCACAGATACGCAGTATTTT
>NA|TRBJ1-6|NA|TRBV5-1
CASSNFREGMNSPLHF
TGCGCCAGCAGCAATTTTCGGGAGGGGATGAATTCACCCCTCCACTTT
>NA|TRBJ2-5|NA|TRBV7-2
CASSLNPGGRETQYF
TGTGCCAGCAGCTTAAACCCGGGGGGCCGGGAGACCCAGTACTTC
>NA|TRBJ1-6|TRBD1|TRBV6-5
CASSGTGGGSPLHF
TGTGCCAGCAGCGGGACAGGGGGCGGCTCACCCCTCCACTTT
>NA|TRBJ1-2|NA|TRBV19
CASSMQAPGTNYGYTF
TGTGCCAGTAGTATGCAGGCCCCTGGGACTAACTATGGCTACACCTTC
>few|TRBJ1-5|NA|TRBV4-1
CASSQEAPAASLNQPQHF
TGCGCCAGCAGCCAAGAGGCCCCAGCAGCCTCCCTTAATCAGCCCCAGCATTTT
>NA|TRBJ2-7|TRBD2|TRBV6-5
CATKRTSGGAYEQYF
TGTGCCACCAAGAGGACTAGCGGGGGGGCCTACGAGCAGTACTTC
>once|TRBJ2-5|TRBD1|TRBV18
CASSQAGTGGETQYF
TGTGCCAGCTCACAGGCCGGGACAGGAGGAGAGACCCAGTACTTC
>NA|TRBJ2-1|NA|TRBV5-1
CASSLEVGWSYNEQFF
TGCGCCAGCAGCTTGGAGGTAGGGTGGTCCTACAATGAGCAGTTCTTC
>once|TRBJ1-3|NA|TRBV9
CASSVGASLFSGNTIYF
TGTGCCAGCAGCGTAGGGGCATCATTGTTCTCTGGAAACACCATATATTTT